This record concerns one TCR beta chain sequence. Its antigen is unknown. TCRdb's table, derived via immunoSEQ multiplex PCR, lists solely in-frame clones and lacks some. The data show 40,000 to 65,000 clones, roughly 88% seen once. This sample stems from a study of T cells in localized non-small cell lung cancer. Study outcomes and limitations: Turning up in adjacent lung were a median roughly 62 of the top 100 tumor clones.

The material was peripheral blood mononuclear cells, obtained before any cancer treatment. The clonotype was recovered from a man between 40 and 70 years old with stage III lung adenocarcinoma.

The CDR3 sequence is CASSPLGGSYNEQFF. The CDR3 region has the DNA TGTGCCAGCAGCCCCCTAGGGGGATCCTACAATGAGCAGTTCTTC. The J gene is TRBJ2-1, the V gene TRBV27; weak D call: TRBD1 (6 bases). The CDR3 is 15 residues long. Between the trimmed V and J ends, which lost 6 bases and 1 base, there was a span of 13 bases. Germline V gene lookup returns CDR1 MNHEY and CDR2 SMNVEV (reference sequence).